These 19 T cell receptor beta chains were all obtained from the same sample, sequenced in a study of T cells in Graves' hyperthyroidism and ophthalmopathy (dated by TCRdb to the late 2010s). Library preparation used multiplex PCR. The sequencer was an Illumina HiSeq 2000. The TCR beta CDR3 regions were amplified from RNA transcripts. A first-round RT-PCR of the TCR CDR3 used the HTBI primer set with the Qiagen OneStep RT-PCR kit. TCRdb's own reprocessing of the public reads used fastp at Q25 and MiXCR and kept productive beta chains. All rows with the same CDR3 protein become a single entry with the most common DNA and genes. The table for this sample lists about 570,000 distinct CDR3 sequences; more than 45% of them were counted only once. The top ten hold roughly 20% of the sample. Source material: peripheral blood or thyroid tissue (not recorded which). The source is an adult woman with Graves' disease, either hyperthyroidism or ophthalmopathy (not recorded which).

The J gene is TRBJ2-5, the V gene TRBV7-9; the match to TRBD2 covers 9 bases. Germline values: CDR1 SEHNR, CDR2 FQNEAQ (reference sequence). The CDR3 totals 15 residues. Trimming removed 2 bases from V and 6 bases from J; junction bases left unmatched: 7. Here the CDR3 DNA reads TGTGCCAGCAGCTTACAGCGGGAGGTAATACAGACCCAGTACTTC. It specifies CASSLQREVIQTQYF. The full variable domain, in which reference TRBV7-9 and TRBJ2-5 provide the parts outside the CDR3, is DTGVSQNPRHKITKRGQNVTFRCDPISEHNRLYWYRQTLGQGPEFLTYFQNEAQLEKSRLLSDRFSAERPKGSFSTLEIQRTEQGDSAMYLCASSLQREVIQTQYFGPGTRLLVL.

The V and J genes are TRBV7-6 and TRBJ2-1; no firm D call. V lost 5 bases and J 0 bases, leaving 8 bases between the germline ends. The CDR3 sequence is 14 residues long. Germline V gene lookup returns CDR1 SGHVS and CDR2 FNYEAQ. The CDR3 DNA sequence: TGTGCCAGCAGCCCATTACGCTCCTACAATGAGCAGTTCTTC. Its translation: CASSPLRSYNEQFF.

This clonotype was counted a few times. The chain couples TRBV7-9 to TRBJ1-1; TRBD1 matches 9 bases. Germline V gives CDR1 SEHNR, CDR2 FQNEAQ (reference sequence). This CDR3 is built from 12 residues. Trimming cost V 3 bases and J 9 bases; bases outside gene matches: 2. The CDR3 DNA reads as TGTGCCAGCAGCTTGGACAGGGGCAAAGCTTTCTTT. Translating it yields CASSLDRGKAFF.

For this clonotype: A much larger clone differs by one base, so this may be a read error. The V call is TRBV5-4, the J call TRBJ2-6, with D possibly being TRBD1 or TRBD2 (6 bases each). CDR1 and CDR2 (germline): SGHNT, YYREEE (reference sequence). CDR3 size: 17 residues. In nucleotides, the CDR3 is TGTGCCAGCAGCTTGTTTTTTTCGGGGGCTGAGACCAACGTCCTGATTTTC. Amino acids: CASSLFFSGAETNVLIF.

This clonotype was found many times. This chain joins TRBV11-2 and TRBJ2-7, with 9 bases identical to TRBD1. J gave up 5 bases and V 3 bases, and 14 bases lay outside the gene matches. The CDR3 contains 17 residues. CDR1 is SGHAT, CDR2 FQNNGV, per germline. The CDR3 DNA is TGTGCCAGCAGCTTTAGACCGATTAGGGACAGGGTGGACGAGCAGTACTTC. As protein: CASSFRPIRDRVDEQYF.

The chain carries TRBV7-4 and TRBJ2-3, with 8 bases identical to TRBD2. This CDR3 is 15 amino acids long. The trim removed 5 bases at V and 6 bases at J, leaving 10 bases unmatched. Germline lookup yields CDR1 SGHVT and CDR2 SQSDAQ. The CDR3 DNA sequence: TGTGCCAGCAGCCTTAGCGGGATCCTGGGGGATACGCAGTATTTT. This encodes CASSLSGILGDTQYF.

The genes are TRBV7-6 and TRBJ1-5, with D perhaps matching TRBD1 (5 bases). This CDR3 is built from 13 residues. V lost 6 bases to trimming and J lost 3 bases, with 9 bases between them. Germline-derived CDR1 and CDR2 are SGHVS and FNYEAQ. The CDR3 loop is CASRAGSNQPQHF. The CDR3 nucleotides are TGTGCCAGCAGAGCAGGGTCCAATCAGCCCCAGCATTTT.

This clonotype came up a few times. The rearrangement uses TRBV20-1 and TRBJ1-1, with D uncertain. This CDR3 contains 11 residues. The V gene lost 5 bases and the J gene lost 4 bases, with 8 bases spanning the gap. The V gene's germline CDR1 is DFQATT and CDR2 SNEGSKA (reference sequence). CDR3 sequence reads: CSALRLTEAFF. The CDR3, as DNA: TGCAGTGCTCTCCGCCTCACTGAAGCTTTCTTT.

This clonotype occurred many times. The chain recombines TRBV4-1 with TRBJ2-7; possibly TRBD1 for D (6 bases). Trimming cost V 0 bases and J 2 bases, with 14 bases left between them. Germline V gene data show CDR1 as MGHRA and CDR2 as YSYEKL. The CDR3 consists of 16 residues. The CDR3 DNA reads TGCGCCAGCAGCCAAGAGGCCCAACAGGGAGCCTACGAGCAGTACTTC. This codes for CASSQEAQQGAYEQYF.

A few counts support this clonotype. The chain employs TRBV30 and TRBJ1-5; D may be TRBD1 (5 bases). CDR1 is GTSNPN and CDR2 is SVGIG in the germline V gene (reference sequence). CDR3 length: 14 residues. V lost 1 base, J lost 4 bases, and 11 bases lay in between. CDR3 DNA: TGTGCCTGGAGTGATCTTCAGGGAAATCAGCCCCAGCATTTT. Amino acids: CAWSDLQGNQPQHF.

This clonotype was counted ten times or more. The gene calls are TRBV20-1 and TRBJ1-2; TRBD1 is a possible D gene (5 bases). V lost 3 bases and J 8 bases, leaving 10 bases between the germline ends. Looked up from germline, CDR1 is DFQATT and CDR2 is SNEGSKA (reference sequence). The CDR3 length is 11 residues. CDR3 sequence: CSARGGTGYTF. DNA of the CDR3: TGCAGTGCTAGGGGGGGAACAGGCTACACCTTC.

In this sample, this clonotype turned up many times. The chain recombines TRBV5-1 with TRBJ2-2; 7 nucleotides agree with TRBD1. Germline values: CDR1 SGHRS, CDR2 YFSETQ. The ends lost 6 bases at V and 6 bases at J; junction bases unmatched: 5. The CDR3 runs 13 residues. The CDR3 DNA sequence: TGCGCCAGCACGAGGACAGGTTCCGGGGAGCTGTTTTTT. Translating it yields CASTRTGSGELFF.

The chain has TRBV2 and TRBJ1-4, with D perhaps TRBD1 (6 bases). The CDR3 loop spans 14 amino acids. CDR1 is SNHLY, CDR2 FYNNEI, per germline. V was pared by 2 bases and J by 8 bases, with 12 bases between. The CDR3 DNA follows: TGTGCCAGCAGTGAATGGGACATACAGGAAAAACTGTTTTTT. This codes for CASSEWDIQEKLFF.

The V gene is TRBV7-2, the J gene TRBJ1-1, with D perhaps matching TRBD1 (5 bases). CDR1 and CDR2 from the germline V gene are SGHTA and FQGNSA. The CDR3 has 14 amino acids. V shed 1 base and J shed 7 bases, with 13 bases lying between them. The CDR3 bases are TGTGCCAGCAGCTTAGGGCTAGATGGGGGTGAAGCTTTCTTT. As protein: CASSLGLDGGEAFF.

This clonotype was counted between two and nine times. The V and J genes are TRBV10-3 and TRBJ2-5, with D perhaps TRBD1 (5 bases). Germline lookup yields CDR1 ENHRY and CDR2 SYGVKD. The CDR3 runs to 13 residues. Trimming took 4 bases from V and 3 from J, leaving 9 bases between them. CDR3 loop: CAISGGGKETQYF. DNA of the CDR3: TGTGCCATCAGTGGGGGCGGCAAAGAGACCCAGTACTTC.

The rearrangement links TRBV2 to TRBJ2-1; 7 bases agree with TRBD1. V lost 0 bases to trimming and J lost 9 bases; unmatched junction nucleotides: 11. CDR3 length: 16 residues. Germline V CDR1 and CDR2: SNHLY, FYNNEI. This CDR3 reads CASSEAAGTVTAEQFF. DNA for the CDR3: TGTGCCAGCAGTGAAGCGGCCGGGACAGTTACGGCTGAGCAGTTCTTC. The whole variable domain, remainder taken from reference TRBV2 and TRBJ2-1, is EPEVTQTPSHQVTQMGQEVILRCVPISNHLYFYWYRQILGQKVEFLVSFYNNEISEKSEIFDDQFSVERPDGSNFTLKIRSTKLEDSAMYFCASSEAAGTVTAEQFFGPGTRLTVL.

The chain combines TRBV20-1 with TRBJ2-3; D gene ambiguous. This CDR3 spans 10 amino acids. Germline V CDR1 and CDR2: DFQATT, SNEGSKA (reference sequence). V lost 7 bases, J lost 3 bases, and 5 bases lay in between. CDR3 loop: CSGGTDTQYF. CDR3 DNA: TGCAGTGGGGGTACAGATACGCAGTATTTT.

The gene calls are TRBV5-6 and TRBJ1-2; 7 bases map to TRBD1. The CDR3 covers 13 residues. Germline-derived CDR1 and CDR2 are SGHDT and YYEEEE. V was clipped by 4 bases and J by 7 bases; unmatched bases: 7. CDR3 nucleotides: TGTGCCAGCAGCGGAGGGACAGTGGGTGGCTACACCTTC. This sequence encodes CASSGGTVGGYTF.

The chain links TRBV29-1 to TRBJ1-4; no firm D call. The CDR3 consists of 13 residues. V shed 1 base and J shed 4 bases, with 7 bases lying between them. Germline values: CDR1 SQVTM, CDR2 ANQGSEA. The CDR3 nucleotides read TGCAGCGTTGAAGGAGGGATTAATGAAAAACTGTTTTTT. This translates into CSVEGGINEKLFF.